This is a list of T cell receptor beta chains from one sample in a study of shared clonotypes between healthy human individuals. Sequencing used immunoSEQ multiplex PCR; TCRdb keeps in-frame clones, though not all of them. The sample has about 2.2 million clones, 90% to 95% seen once. Material: naive CD8+ T cells from PBMCs. These receptors all come from a man aged 18 to 30 in good health. Some clones in this sample may be carry-over from other donors' samples. The CDR3 runs from the conserved cysteine through the conserved F or W. A D gene is named only where the DNA matches it firmly. Expanded clones are given a class, and other clones once, few, many or no size at all.

D	size	V	J	CDR3	DNA
TRBD1	.	TRBV27	TRBJ2-7	CASSLLTGQGSSYEQYF	TGTGCCAGCAGTTTACTTACTGGACAGGGAAGCTCCTACGAGCAGTACTTC
.	.	TRBV5-1	TRBJ2-3	CASSFSPGASSTDTQYF	TGCGCCAGCAGCTTTTCCCCCGGGGCTAGCAGTACAGATACGCAGTATTTT
.	.	TRBV7-9	TRBJ1-2	CASSPQRAGTNYGYTF	TGTGCCAGCAGCCCCCAAAGGGCAGGGACTAACTATGGCTACACCTTC
.	once	TRBV21-1	TRBJ1-1	CASSKDGGAGAFF	TGTGCCAGCAGCAAAGACGGGGGGGCCGGCGCTTTCTTT
.	.	TRBV7-2	TRBJ2-7	CASSAPGGDTVAYEQYF	TGTGCCAGCAGCGCCCCTGGGGGGGACACCGTTGCCTACGAGCAGTACTTC
.	.	TRBV11-2	TRBJ2-1	CASSFGWSTNSYNEQFF	TGTGCCAGCAGCTTCGGGTGGAGCACGAACTCCTACAATGAGCAGTTCTTC
.	once	TRBV6-1	TRBJ1-2	CASSETGLGGYTF	TGTGCCAGCAGTGAAACAGGGTTAGGGGGCTACACCTTC
.	.	TRBV13	TRBJ2-5	CASTRGGLADPRETQYF	TGTGCCAGCACCAGGGGGGGGCTAGCGGACCCCCGGGAGACCCAGTACTTC
TRBD2	.	TRBV6-4	TRBJ2-7	CASSDASGRDYEQYF	TGTGCCAGCAGTGATGCAAGCGGGAGAGACTACGAGCAGTACTTC
.	once	TRBV7-8	TRBJ1-5	CASSLGSRFNNQPQHF	TGTGCCAGCAGCTTAGGATCTAGGTTTAACAATCAGCCCCAGCATTTT
.	once	TRBV19	TRBJ2-1	CASSYGTPGWNEQFF	TGTGCCAGTAGTTATGGGACGCCAGGGTGGAATGAGCAGTTCTTC
.	.	TRBV7-2	TRBJ2-3	CASSLGTRLPTDTQYF	TGTGCCAGCAGCTTAGGGACGCGCTTACCCACAGATACGCAGTATTTT
.	once	TRBV7-9	TRBJ2-1	CASSLAGSLRDEQFF	TGTGCCAGCAGCTTAGCTGGAAGCCTAAGGGATGAGCAGTTCTTC
.	.	TRBV5-4	TRBJ1-2	CASSWWGGYTF	TGTGCCAGCAGTTGGTGGGGTGGCTACACCTTC
.	once	TRBV27	TRBJ2-7	CASSLSRGVSYEQYF	TGTGCCAGCAGTTTATCCCGCGGGGTCTCCTACGAGCAGTACTTC
.	.	TRBV21-1	TRBJ1-3	CASSTAIRENIYF	TGTGCCAGCAGCACCGCGATAAGGGAGAACATATATTTT
.	.	TRBV6-5	TRBJ2-7	CASSYSIGGEQYF	TGTGCCAGCAGTTACTCGATTGGGGGCGAGCAGTACTTC
TRBD1	.	TRBV2	TRBJ2-7	CASGVRGRSYEQYF	TGTGCCAGCGGAGTGAGGGGGCGATCCTACGAGCAGTACTTC
.	.	TRBV7-2	TRBJ2-2	CASSFVRVTSGELFF	TGTGCCAGCAGCTTTGTCAGGGTCACGTCCGGGGAGCTGTTTTTT
TRBD1	.	TRBV29-1	TRBJ1-5	CSVWTGEDQPQHF	TGCAGCGTATGGACAGGGGAGGACCAGCCCCAGCATTTT
.	.	TRBV6-5	TRBJ1-4	CASSYLEGGGGKLFF	TGTGCCAGCAGTTACCTGGAAGGGGGAGGGGGAAAACTGTTTTTT
.	.	TRBV15	TRBJ2-1	CASGAGKENEQFF	TGTGCCTCAGGGGCGGGTAAGGAGAATGAGCAGTTCTTC
.	.	TRBV6-6	TRBJ2-1	CASSYASQFYNEQFF	TGTGCCAGCAGTTACGCCTCACAGTTTTACAATGAGCAGTTCTTC
.	once	TRBV2	TRBJ1-1	CASRDSLNTEAFF	TGTGCCAGCAGGGACAGTCTGAACACTGAAGCTTTCTTT
.	.	TRBV7-2	TRBJ2-1	CASSLVGVYNEQFF	TGTGCCAGCAGCTTAGTGGGGGTCTACAATGAGCAGTTCTTC
.	.	TRBV28	TRBJ1-1	CASKLTVDTEAFF	TGTGCCAGCAAGTTGACAGTGGACACTGAAGCTTTCTTT
.	.	TRBV5-6	TRBJ2-3	CASSTSSTDTQYF	TGTGCCAGCAGCACCTCTAGCACAGATACGCAGTATTTT
.	.	TRBV4-1	TRBJ1-1	CASVQSTLDGLNPSQAFF	TGCGCCAGCGTACAATCTACCTTGGACGGACTTAACCCCAGTCAAGCTTTCTTT
TRBD2	.	TRBV19	TRBJ2-3	CASSTTSGSPDTQYF	TGTGCCAGTAGTACGACTAGCGGGAGCCCAGATACGCAGTATTTT
.	.	TRBV6-1	TRBJ2-6	CASSVALDSGANVLTF	TGTGCCAGCAGTGTCGCCTTAGACTCTGGGGCCAACGTCCTGACTTTC
TRBD1	.	TRBV9	TRBJ1-2	CASSANPGTGGNGYTF	TGTGCCAGCAGCGCAAATCCCGGGACAGGGGGCAACGGCTACACCTTC
.	.	TRBV14	TRBJ2-1	CASSQAQGWDNEQFF	TGTGCCAGCAGCCAAGCCCAGGGGTGGGACAATGAGCAGTTCTTC
TRBD1	.	TRBV29-1	TRBJ2-1	CSAQPGTGYNEQFF	TGCAGCGCCCAGCCCGGGACAGGGTACAATGAGCAGTTCTTC
.	.	TRBV7-2	TRBJ1-1	CASSRGTVYTEAFF	TGTGCCAGCAGCCGCGGTACAGTCTACACTGAAGCTTTCTTT
.	.	TRBV6-5	TRBJ1-4	CASRPGSWGNEKLFF	TGTGCCAGCAGGCCAGGGTCGTGGGGTAATGAAAAACTGTTTTTT
.	.	TRBV29-1	TRBJ2-7	CSYVGVSYEQYF	TGCAGCTACGTGGGGGTCTCCTACGAGCAGTACTTC
.	.	TRBV6-5	TRBJ1-1	CASRLQGKTEAFF	TGTGCCAGCAGGTTACAGGGAAAGACTGAAGCTTTCTTT
TRBD1	.	TRBV5-4	TRBJ2-1	CASSLDGDSSYNEQFF	TGTGCCAGCAGCTTGGACGGGGACAGCTCCTACAATGAGCAGTTCTTC
.	.	TRBV7-2	TRBJ2-1	CASSLRGFWEQFF	TGTGCCAGCAGCTTACGTGGGTTCTGGGAGCAGTTCTTC
.	.	TRBV7-7	TRBJ2-5	CASSPGRTSETQYF	TGTGCCAGCAGCCCGGGAAGGACGTCGGAGACCCAGTACTTC
.	.	TRBV4-2	TRBJ2-3	CASSQDGRHRLETDTQYF	TGTGCCAGCAGCCAAGATGGGAGACACCGTTTAGAGACAGATACGCAGTATTTT
.	.	TRBV6-5	TRBJ1-1	CASSPRRGKVTEAFF	TGTGCCAGCAGTCCCCGACGGGGGAAGGTCACTGAAGCTTTCTTT
.	few	TRBV10-3	TRBJ1-2	CAISDYTGQYGYTF	TGTGCCATCAGTGATTACACAGGGCAGTATGGCTACACCTTC
.	.	TRBV27	TRBJ2-7	CASSLRESGEQYF	TGTGCCAGCAGTTTACGTGAATCGGGCGAGCAGTACTTC
.	.	TRBV5-4	TRBJ1-2	CASSQPGGRDSYTF	TGTGCCAGCAGCCAGCCAGGAGGAAGAGATAGCTACACCTTC
TRBD2	.	TRBV6-4	TRBJ2-5	CASSDSGLAGGKHLKTQYF	TGTGCCAGCAGTGACTCTGGACTAGCGGGAGGGAAACATTTGAAGACCCAGTACTTC
.	.	TRBV19	TRBJ1-1	CASIHGTNTEAFF	TGTGCCAGTATCCACGGGACGAACACTGAAGCTTTCTTT